This T cell receptor beta chain originates from a study of sequential checkpoint blockade in melanoma. Treatment specified: randomized to nivolumab then ipilimumab (arm A) or the reverse (arm B). Sorted cells were live CD3+CD8+, lacking CD19 and CD56, from PBMCs. This CDR3 spans 14 amino acids. V was clipped by 6 bases and J by 1 base, with 10 bases between them. The germline V gene encodes CDR1 MDHEN and CDR2 SYDVKM. This clone was observed a few times. Profiled with immunoSEQ multiplex PCR; TCRdb holds only in-frame clones, not every one. The sample includes about 17,000 clones, about 67% of them seen just once.

This chain uses TRBV28 with TRBJ1-5; D not resolved. The receptor was derived from a human donor with melanoma. This specimen consisted of CD8+ T cells sorted from blood (inferred from file names), obtained from a patient given nivolumab and ipilimumab in sequence. Here the CDR3 DNA reads TGTGCCAGCAGGCGGCTTGGGAGCAATCAGCCCCAGCATTTT. The encoded protein is CASRRLGSNQPQHF.